These 20 T cell receptor beta chains were all obtained from the same sample, sequenced in a study of blood T cell repertoires in COVID-19. Assay used: immunoSEQ multiplex PCR; TCRdb lists only in-frame clones, some missing. The table lists some 43,000 clones, 82% of them singletons. Sequencing was carried out using peripheral blood. Source of these receptors: an older woman with acute or convalescent COVID-19.

The V call is TRBV2, the J call TRBJ2-7; 9 nucleotides agree with TRBD1. The V gene's germline CDR1 is SNHLY and CDR2 FYNNEI. There are 14 residues in the CDR3. Unmatched junction bases numbered 6, after V lost 6 bases and J lost 3 bases. The CDR3 DNA follows: TGTGCCAGCAGCTCCGGGACAGGGATCTACGAGCAGTACTTC. It specifies CASSSGTGIYEQYF.

V usage is TRBV27 and J usage is TRBJ2-6; TRBD1 aligns across 7 bases. Germline V gives CDR1 MNHEY, CDR2 SMNVEV (reference sequence). This CDR3 region has 16 residues. J gave up 0 bases and V 5 bases, and 4 bases lay outside the gene matches. The CDR3 DNA is TGTGCCAGCAGTGGTAGACAGGGCTCTGGGGCCAACGTCCTGACTTTC. Translating it yields CASSGRQGSGANVLTF.

This chain joins TRBV29-1 and TRBJ2-3; possibly TRBD2 for D (5 bases). V lost 8 bases to trimming and J lost 6 bases, with 12 bases between them. Germline CDR1 SQVTM, CDR2 ANQGSEA. The CDR3 covers 11 residues. CDR3 nucleotides: TGCAGCCTGGGTAGCGTTGATACGCAGTATTTT. Amino acid sequence: CSLGSVDTQYF.

The chain combines TRBV20-1 with TRBJ1-2; D not resolved. The CDR3 runs to 11 residues. V dropped 5 bases and J dropped 4 bases, with 8 bases sitting between them. CDR1 is DFQATT, CDR2 SNEGSKA, per germline (reference sequence). CDR3 loop: CSAPDTYGYTF. For the CDR3, the DNA is TGCAGTGCTCCCGACACCTATGGCTACACCTTC.

On this clone: The junction shows a germline mismatch at one end, possibly a read error. CDR3 nucleotides: TGTGCCAGCAGCTTGACGGCGAGCGGTTACAAGGAGCAGTTCTTC. Amino acids: CASSLTASGYKEQFF. The chain couples TRBV6-2 or TRBV6-3 to TRBJ2-1; D possibly corresponds to TRBD2 (5 bases). There are 15 residues in the CDR3. Germline CDR1 and CDR2: MNHEY and SVGEGT.

The J gene is TRBJ1-5, the V gene TRBV19, with TRBD1 identical over 9 bases. CDR3 length: 15 amino acids. V lost 7 bases and J lost 1; bases outside the gene matches: 5. From germline, CDR1 is LNHDA and CDR2 SQIVND (reference sequence). DNA of the CDR3: TGTGCCAGTACTACAGGGGGCGTAAGCAATCAGCCCCAGCATTTT. Translating it yields CASTTGGVSNQPQHF.

The gene calls are TRBV5-1 and TRBJ2-6; 7 bases map to TRBD1. After removal of 0 bases from V and 4 bases from J, the junction contained 4 bases not matched to a gene. Germline V gene data show CDR1 as SGHRS and CDR2 as YFSETQ. CDR3 length: 16 amino acids. The DNA of the CDR3 is TGCGCCAGCAGCTTGGGACAGGGTTCCGGGGCCAACGTCCTGACTTTC. The encoded protein is CASSLGQGSGANVLTF.

This clone is a singleton in its sample. The chain employs TRBV7-8 and TRBJ1-1; no firm D call. V was trimmed by 5 bases and J by 5 bases, leaving 12 bases between them. The CDR3 totals 13 residues. Per the germline V gene, CDR1 is SGHVS and CDR2 is FQNEAQ. The CDR3 is CASSAEEGTEAFF. Written as DNA, the CDR3 is TGTGCCAGCAGCGCCGAGGAGGGTACTGAAGCTTTCTTT. Looking up the rest from reference TRBV7-8 and TRBJ1-1 gives the full variable domain: GAGVSQSPRYKVAKRGQDVALRCDPISGHVSLFWYQQALGQGPEFLTYFQNEAQLDKSGLPSDRFFAERPEGSVSTLKIQRTQQEDSAVYLCASSAEEGTEAFFGQGTRLTVV.

This rearrangement joins TRBV5-5 to TRBJ2-3, with D tentatively TRBD1 (5 bases). The ends were cut back, 3 bases at V and 3 bases at J, with 11 bases in the middle. The CDR3 has 14 residues. The germline V gene encodes CDR1 SGHKS and CDR2 YYEKEE (reference sequence). In DNA form, the CDR3 reads TGTGCCAGCAGCTACTTGACAGAGACAGATACGCAGTATTTT. Amino acids: CASSYLTETDTQYF.

The genes are TRBV19 and TRBJ2-7; 10 nucleotides agree with TRBD1. V shed 5 bases, J shed 1 base, and the junction held 5 bases outside the gene matches. From germline, CDR1 is LNHDA and CDR2 SQIVND (reference sequence). This CDR3 comprises 15 residues. The CDR3 protein is CASSAGQGGSYEQYF. For the CDR3, the DNA is TGTGCCAGTAGTGCCGGACAGGGGGGATCCTACGAGCAGTACTTC.

The DNA of the CDR3 is TGTGCCAGCACCAAGCCTTTTGATTCACCCCTCCACTTT. It codes for CASTKPFDSPLHF. This chain connects TRBV6-5 to TRBJ1-6; D unclear. Germline lookup yields CDR1 MNHEY and CDR2 SVGAGI. The V end was cut by 7 bases, the J end by 8 bases, with 12 bases between. The CDR3 consists of 13 residues.

The chain employs TRBV11-3 and TRBJ2-7; D call uncertain. The CDR3 spans 14 residues. Trimming removed 2 bases at V and 0 bases at J, with 8 bases between. Germline CDR1 is SGHNT and CDR2 is YENEEA. CDR3 bases: TGTGCCAGCAGCTTAAATCAGGCCTCCTACGAGCAGTACTTC. Translated, it gives CASSLNQASYEQYF. Drawing the rest from reference TRBV11-3 and TRBJ2-7, the complete variable domain is EAGVVQSPRYKIIEKKQPVAFWCNPISGHNTLYWYLQNLGQGPELLIRYENEEAVDDSQLPKDRFSAERLKGVDSTLKIQPAELGDSAVYLCASSLNQASYEQYFGPGTRLTVT.

The CDR3 region is CASSIQENTEAFF. CDR3 in DNA: TGTGCCAGCAGCATACAGGAGAACACTGAAGCTTTCTTT. The rearrangement uses TRBV7-8 and TRBJ1-1; a weak D match, TRBD1 (5 bases). Per the germline V gene, CDR1 is SGHVS and CDR2 is FQNEAQ. CDR3 size: 13 residues. Trimming shortened V by 5 bases and J by 1 base, and 8 bases separated the two germline ends.

This chain joins TRBV5-4 and TRBJ1-3; tentatively, D is TRBD1 (5 bases). The ends were cut back, 4 bases at V and 0 bases at J, with 11 bases in the middle. Germline V gives CDR1 SGHNT, CDR2 YYREEE (reference sequence). The CDR3 is made up of 15 amino acids. The CDR3 loop is CASSPGQGSGNTIYF. The CDR3 nucleotides read TGTGCCAGCAGCCCCGGGCAGGGCTCTGGAAACACCATATATTTT.

The gene calls are TRBV2 and TRBJ1-5; D may be TRBD1 (6 bases). The CDR3 is made up of 14 amino acids. V gave up 6 bases and J gave up 1 base, with 10 bases separating them. The germline CDR1 and CDR2 sequences are SNHLY and FYNNEI. CDR3 in amino acids: CASSAGGSNQPQHF. The CDR3 nucleotides read TGTGCCAGCAGCGCGGGGGGCAGCAATCAGCCCCAGCATTTT.

V gene TRBV9 combines with J gene TRBJ1-1, with a possible D match to TRBD1 (6 bases). Germline CDR1 and CDR2: SGDLS and YYNGEE. The CDR3 totals 15 residues. V lost 3 bases to trimming and J lost 1 base, with 13 bases between them. The CDR3 is CASSESGAGNTEAFF. CDR3 bases: TGTGCCAGCAGCGAGTCAGGGGCAGGGAACACTGAAGCTTTCTTT.

The chain carries TRBV30 and TRBJ1-2; perhaps TRBD1 as D (6 bases). Germline V gene lookup returns CDR1 GTSNPN and CDR2 SVGIG (reference sequence). V was clipped by 4 bases and J by 4 bases, with 19 bases between them. The CDR3 spans 15 residues. DNA of the CDR3: TGTGCCTGGAAAAGCGCGGGGGGCATGGGCTATGGCTACACCTTC. Amino acids: CAWKSAGGMGYGYTF.

The V and J genes are TRBV7-9 and TRBJ1-2, with D maybe TRBD1 (6 bases). CDR1 SEHNR and CDR2 FQNEAQ come from the germline V gene (reference sequence). CDR3 length: 13 amino acids. V lost 4 bases and J 6 bases, leaving 12 bases between the germline ends. CDR3 sequence (DNA): TGTGCCAGCAGCTCCGAACAGGGAGATGGCTACACCTTC. Protein sequence: CASSSEQGDGYTF.

The rearrangement links TRBV29-1 to TRBJ1-4; the match to TRBD1 covers 7 bases. With V trimmed by 4 bases and J by 6 bases, 5 bases remained unmatched. Germline-derived CDR1 and CDR2 are SQVTM and ANQGSEA. This CDR3 has 13 amino acids. In nucleotides, the CDR3 is TGCAGCGTTGGGGGGACAGCCTATGAAAAACTGTTTTTT. This encodes CSVGGTAYEKLFF.

The chain combines TRBV24-1 with TRBJ2-2, with TRBD1 matching 7 bases. The junction had 4 bases not matched to a gene; V was cut back by 4 bases and J by 6 bases. CDR3 length equals 14 residues. The germline V gene has CDR1 KGHDR and CDR2 SFDVKD. CDR3 sequence: CATSEATGSGELFF. The CDR3 region has the DNA TGTGCCACCAGTGAAGCGACAGGGTCCGGGGAGCTGTTTTTT.